This T cell receptor (beta chain) was documented in a study of shared clonotypes between healthy human individuals. Study-wide results and caveats: Memory subsets had estimated richness that was generally smaller than that of naive subsets.

This table comes from immunoSEQ multiplex PCR, and its TCRdb copy is limited to in-frame clones, with some not included. This sample has more than 1,200,000 clones, with approximately 98.5% found just once. Concerning this clone: Its target is not known.

Sequenced sample: naive CD4+ T cells sorted from blood. As to subset: CD45RA+ positively selected. The receptor's source is a man aged 30 to 45 in good health.

CDR3 sequence: CASSESGEWEQYF. As DNA, the CDR3 is TGTGCCAGCAGTGAATCCGGGGAGTGGGAGCAGTACTTC. This chain uses TRBV6-1 with TRBJ2-7; tentative D call: TRBD2 (5 bases). This CDR3 is 13 amino acids long. V gave up 2 bases and J gave up 7 bases, with 12 bases separating them. Germline CDR1 MNHNS, CDR2 SASEGT.